The entry that follows covers one TCR beta chain sequence. Its cognate antigen is unknown. Profiled with immunoSEQ multiplex PCR; TCRdb holds only in-frame clones, not every one. The profile covers 85,000 to 100,000 clones, with 85% appearing a single time and 8.5% taken by the ten largest. The data are from a study of glioma-infiltrating T cells after dendritic cell vaccination. As for time point: after dendritic cell vaccination, including at tumor progression/relapse. No glioblastoma patient carried an isocitrate dehydrogenase mutation. Findings and limits, study-wide: Longer survival after dendritic cell vaccination followed higher pretreatment TIL content.

Germline CDR1 reads SGHTS; CDR2 reads YDEGEE. V gave up 0 bases and J gave up 0 bases, with 6 bases separating them. This CDR3 is 15 amino acids long. V usage is TRBV5-8 and J usage is TRBJ2-2, with a tentative D call TRBD1 (5 bases). The TCR comes from a human donor with glioblastoma. This material consisted of blood, taken after dendritic cell vaccination. The CDR3 DNA reads TGTGCCAGCAGCTTGGAACAGGCGAACACCGGGGAGCTGTTTTTT. It codes for CASSLEQANTGELFF.